The 32 T cell receptor beta chains below were found in one sample sequenced in a study of T-cell memory formation after mild COVID-19. TCRdb ran MiXCR on the 5' RACE reads and lists one entry per CDR3 protein. The table lists about 290,000 distinct CDR3 sequences, about 16% of them singletons, with more than 20% in the top ten. Sequencing was carried out using PBMCs or a T cell subset sorted from them (not recorded which). The origin of the receptors is a man aged 18 to 30 who had mild COVID-19 (a few samples of this study predate the infection). Cell type and time point are not known.

The rearrangement joins TRBV2 to TRBJ2-2; weak D call: TRBD1 (5 bases). The V gene's germline CDR1 is SNHLY and CDR2 FYNNEI. There are 14 residues in the CDR3. V lost 7 bases, J lost 5 bases, and 14 bases lay in between. The CDR3 reads CASKIQGGTGELFF. CDR3 DNA: TGTGCCAGCAAGATCCAGGGTGGGACCGGGGAGCTGTTTTTT.

This chain's CDR3 is CASSESGASPYEQYV. The CDR3 DNA sequence: TGTGCCAGCAGTGAAAGCGGGGCCTCACCCTACGAGCAGTACGTC. The rearrangement uses TRBV28 and TRBJ2-7; 7 positions match TRBD2. Looked up from germline, CDR1 is MDHEN and CDR2 is SYDVKM. V dropped 5 bases and J dropped 2; count of bases not matched to a gene: 9. The length of the CDR3 is 15 residues.

The J gene is TRBJ2-2, the V gene TRBV7-6; D is unclear. V gave up 5 bases and J gave up 7 bases, with 8 bases separating them. This CDR3 is 12 amino acids long. The germline gives CDR1 SGHVS, CDR2 FNYEAQ. CDR3 nucleotides: TGTGCCAGCAGCGATCACCGCGGGGAGCTGTTTTTT. This translates into CASSDHRGELFF. Drawing the rest from reference TRBV7-6 and TRBJ2-2, the complete variable domain is GAGVSQSPRYKVTKRGQDVALRCDPISGHVSLYWYRQALGQGPEFLTYFNYEAQQDKSGLPNDRFSAERPEGSISTLTIQRTEQRDSAMYRCASSDHRGELFFGEGSRLTVL.

This chain connects TRBV6-6 to TRBJ2-5; D is perhaps TRBD2 (6 bases). Germline V CDR1 and CDR2: MNHNY, SVGAGI (reference sequence). The CDR3 length is 14 residues. The V end was cut by 6 bases, the J end by 4 bases, with 15 bases between. CDR3 sequence reads: CASSHEGGAETQYF. DNA for the CDR3: TGTGCCAGCAGCCACGAAGGAGGGGCAGAGACCCAGTACTTC.

This chain uses TRBV6-5 with TRBJ1-2; D ambiguous. Trimming stripped 4 bases from V and 0 bases from J, with 15 bases between. From germline, CDR1 is MNHEY and CDR2 SVGAGI. The CDR3 contains 16 residues. CDR3 DNA: TGTGCCAGCAGTTCTCCCGTCCGCCAAGCTAACTATGGCTACACCTTC. Its protein product is CASSSPVRQANYGYTF.

This clonotype was seen ten or more times. V gene TRBV3-1 combines with J gene TRBJ1-5; D gene uncertain. Germline V CDR1 and CDR2: LGHDT, YNNKEL (reference sequence). Trimming removed 1 base at V and 7 bases at J, with 8 bases between. The CDR3 is made up of 13 amino acids. As DNA, the CDR3 is TGTGCCAGCAGCCAAGCCCTCGGGCAGCCCCAGCATTTT. It codes for CASSQALGQPQHF.

V gene TRBV4-1 combines with J gene TRBJ2-5; D is possibly TRBD1 (5 bases). From germline, CDR1 is MGHRA and CDR2 YSYEKL. The length of the CDR3 is 15 residues. V dropped 2 bases and J dropped 13 bases, with 23 bases sitting between them. CDR3 DNA: TGCGCCAGCAGCCAACTACGGACCACAGGAGAGCCCCGGTACTTC. Protein product: CASSQLRTTGEPRYF.

The chain recombines TRBV9 with TRBJ2-7; 8 nucleotides match TRBD2. V trimming: 2 bases; J trimming: 2 bases; junction bases outside the gene matches: 3. Germline CDR1 and CDR2: SGDLS and YYNGEE. There are 14 residues in the CDR3. CDR3 nucleotide sequence: TGTGCCAGCAGCGTGGAAGCGGGGGCCTACGAGCAGTACTTC. It specifies CASSVEAGAYEQYF. Full variable domain (outside the CDR3, taken from reference TRBV9 and TRBJ2-7): DSGVTQTPKHLITATGQRVTLRCSPRSGDLSVYWYQQSLDQGLQFLIQYYNGEERAKGNILERFSAQQFPDLHSELNLSSLELGDSALYFCASSVEAGAYEQYFGPGTRLTVT.

This clonotype was counted only a few times. This chain links TRBV5-1 with TRBJ2-4; 7 bases agree with TRBD2. Germline values: CDR1 SGHRS, CDR2 YFSETQ. This CDR3 region has 15 residues. V lost 0 bases to trimming and J lost 1 base; unmatched junction nucleotides: 1. The CDR3 nucleotides read TGCGCCAGCAGCTTGGCGCGGGGGGCCAAAAACATTCAGTACTTC. Protein: CASSLARGAKNIQYF.

The chain is built from TRBV6-5 and TRBJ2-1; D could derive from TRBD1 or TRBD2 (5 bases each). The CDR3 loop spans 11 amino acids. The germline CDR1 and CDR2 sequences are MNHEY and SVGAGI. V was cut by 2 bases and J by 15 bases, with 11 bases left in between. CDR3 sequence (DNA): TGTGCCAGCAGTTACCGAGGGGATATGTTCTTC. It codes for CASSYRGDMFF.

This clonotype has more than one count but fewer than ten. The rearrangement joins TRBV7-2 to TRBJ1-5; D is unresolved. Germline CDR1 and CDR2: SGHTA and FQGNSA. The CDR3 contains 14 residues. V was pared by 7 bases and J by 2 bases, with 12 bases between. CDR3 in amino acids: CASNQGGGNQPQHF. DNA of the CDR3: TGTGCCAGCAATCAAGGAGGAGGCAATCAGCCCCAGCATTTT.

V gene TRBV18 combines with J gene TRBJ1-1, with TRBD1 matching over 8 bases. The junction had 10 bases not matched to a gene; V was cut back by 5 bases and J by 5 bases. This CDR3 has 15 residues. Germline CDR1 is KGHSH and CDR2 is LQKENI. This CDR3 reads CASSGTGGGDTEAFF. CDR3 sequence (DNA): TGTGCCAGCTCAGGGACAGGAGGAGGGGATACTGAAGCTTTCTTT.

This clonotype occurred a few times. This rearrangement joins TRBV5-1 to TRBJ2-3; no reliable D call. The CDR3 has 15 amino acids. Per germline, CDR1 SGHRS and CDR2 YFSETQ. The germline V and J ends were trimmed by 0 bases and 2 bases, with 10 bases remaining between them. CDR3 DNA: TGCGCCAGCAGCTTGGCTCCCACCTACACAGATACGCAGTATTTT. Translated, it gives CASSLAPTYTDTQYF.

Many counts were recorded for this clonotype. This chain's CDR3 is CASSYGGLKDYNSPLHF. The DNA of the CDR3 is TGTGCCAGCAGTTACGGGGGTTTGAAGGATTATAATTCACCCCTCCACTTT. The chain carries TRBV6-5 and TRBJ1-6; a weak D match, TRBD1 (5 bases). This CDR3 has 17 amino acids. CDR1 MNHEY and CDR2 SVGAGI come from the germline V gene. V lost 2 bases to trimming and J lost 4 bases, with 15 bases between them.

This clonotype has a handful of counts. The chain has TRBV24-1 and TRBJ2-3; perhaps D is TRBD1 or TRBD2 (5 bases each). Germline values: CDR1 KGHDR, CDR2 SFDVKD. CDR3 length equals 15 residues. V shed 9 bases and J shed 1 base, with 16 bases lying between them. CDR3 DNA sequence: TGTGCCACCTCGGGGACGCCGACCCGCACAGATACGCAGTATTTT. It yields the protein CATSGTPTRTDTQYF.

The chain combines TRBV5-4 with TRBJ2-3, with D perhaps being TRBD1 or TRBD2 (6 bases each). V dropped 7 bases and J dropped 3 bases, with 21 bases sitting between them. Germline lookup yields CDR1 SGHNT and CDR2 YYREEE (reference sequence). This CDR3 comprises 16 residues. CDR3 loop: CASGRRGAGVTDTQYF. CDR3 sequence (DNA): TGTGCCAGCGGACGGAGGGGGGCCGGTGTGACAGATACGCAGTATTTT.

CDR3 loop: CATQGSSEIGNEQFF. In DNA, the CDR3 is TGTGCCACTCAGGGGTCGTCAGAAATAGGCAATGAGCAGTTCTTC. The V call is TRBV5-4, the J call TRBJ2-1; a weak D match, TRBD1 (6 bases). V was clipped by 9 bases and J by 6 bases, with 22 bases between them. CDR1 and CDR2 (germline): SGHNT, YYREEE (reference sequence). CDR3 length: 15 amino acids.

This clonotype was counted many times. The chain employs TRBV11-2 and TRBJ2-2, with 12 bases that match TRBD2. This CDR3 contains 16 residues. Germline trimming cut 4 bases from V and 5 bases from J; bases unmatched to any gene: 5. Germline assignment: CDR1 SGHAT and CDR2 FQNNGV. CDR3 coding DNA: TGTGCCAGCAGCTCACAACTAGCGGGGGGAACCGGGGAGCTGTTTTTT. It is translated as CASSSQLAGGTGELFF. Full variable domain (outside the CDR3, taken from reference TRBV11-2 and TRBJ2-2): EAGVAQSPRYKIIEKRQSVAFWCNPISGHATLYWYQQILGQGPKLLIQFQNNGVVDDSQLPKDRFSAERLKGVDSTLKIQPAKLEDSAVYLCASSSQLAGGTGELFFGEGSRLTVL.

The J gene is TRBJ1-1, the V gene TRBV10-3, with D perhaps matching TRBD1 (6 bases). Trimming stripped 3 bases from V and 2 bases from J, with 16 bases between. Germline V gene sequence: CDR1 ENHRY, CDR2 SYGVKD. The CDR3 runs 16 residues. The CDR3 protein is CAISDWGAGRNTEAFF. DNA for the CDR3: TGTGCCATCAGTGATTGGGGGGCGGGAAGAAACACTGAAGCTTTCTTT.

On this clonotype: The junction differs from germline at one of its ends, possibly a read error. The chain has TRBV28 and TRBJ1-6, with TRBD1 matching 7 bases. The CDR3 totals 16 residues. Germline CDR1 MDHEN, CDR2 SYDVKM. The CDR3 region has the DNA TGTGCCAGCAGACCGGGACAGAGCTCCTGTAATTCACCCCTCCACTTT. Translation: CASRPGQSSCNSPLHF.

At least ten counts were recorded for this clonotype. The V call is TRBV20-1, the J call TRBJ2-3; D is perhaps TRBD2 (7 bases). The germline V gene encodes CDR1 DFQATT and CDR2 SNEGSKA (reference sequence). With 6 bases removed from V and 7 bases from J, the gap between germline ends came to 20 bases. There are 14 residues in the CDR3. CDR3 protein: CSARGGGAGYTQYF. CDR3 DNA: TGCAGTGCGCGTGGGGGGGGCGCGGGTTATACGCAGTATTTT.

This clonotype was detected ten times or more. The rearrangement uses TRBV3-1 and TRBJ1-5; D not resolved. This CDR3 contains 12 residues. V was trimmed by 3 bases and J by 13 bases, leaving 13 bases between them. Germline CDR1 reads LGHDT; CDR2 reads YNNKEL (reference sequence). The CDR3 nucleotides read TGTGCCAGCAGCCACGGAGCCAGGCCTCAGCATTTT. Its protein is CASSHGARPQHF.

V usage is TRBV6-5 and J usage is TRBJ1-2, with TRBD1 matching 7 bases. This CDR3 is built from 14 residues. Germline CDR1 and CDR2: MNHEY and SVGAGI. V gave up 5 bases and J gave up 3 bases; unmatched junction bases: 6. The CDR3 is CASSHRQGDYGYTF. CDR3 DNA: TGTGCCAGCAGTCACCGACAGGGAGACTATGGCTACACCTTC.

This chain connects TRBV7-2 to TRBJ2-2, with D uncertain. Trimming left V 5 bases short and J 4 bases short, with 14 bases between. CDR1 and CDR2 from the germline V gene are SGHTA and FQGNSA. This CDR3 is built from 15 residues. The CDR3 loop is CASSRHGQFTGELFF. The DNA for the CDR3 is TGTGCCAGCAGCCGCCATGGGCAGTTCACCGGGGAGCTGTTTTTT.

There are a few counts of this clonotype. The chain carries TRBV7-9 and TRBJ1-1; D gene unclear. This CDR3 has 13 amino acids. The V end was cut by 5 bases, the J end by 11 bases, with 18 bases between. The germline V gene encodes CDR1 SEHNR and CDR2 FQNEAQ (reference sequence). The CDR3 here is CASSKDASSPAFF. The CDR3 bases are TGTGCCAGCAGCAAGGACGCGTCCTCTCCGGCTTTCTTT.

This chain joins TRBV6-5 and TRBJ2-2; possible D gene TRBD2, 6 bases. The V gene lost 0 bases and the J gene lost 0 bases, with 14 bases spanning the gap. The CDR3 runs to 18 residues. CDR1 is MNHEY and CDR2 is SVGAGI in the germline V gene. This CDR3 is CASSYSTSGRANTGELFF. The CDR3 DNA reads as TGTGCCAGCAGTTACTCGACCAGCGGGCGGGCGAACACCGGGGAGCTGTTTTTT.

The J gene is TRBJ2-1, the V gene TRBV4-2; unclear D gene. Trimming left V 1 base short and J 10 bases short, with 11 bases between. CDR1 and CDR2 from the germline V gene are LGHNA and YNFKEQ. This CDR3 has 13 amino acids. Here the CDR3 reads CASSQGGSLEQFF. CDR3 coding DNA: TGTGCCAGCAGCCAAGGGGGATCGTTAGAGCAGTTCTTC.

Sample share makes this clonotype medium-sized. The chain recombines TRBV5-1 with TRBJ2-7; D gene uncertain. CDR1 is SGHRS and CDR2 is YFSETQ in the germline V gene. Trimming cost V 8 bases and J 1 base, with 10 bases left between them. The CDR3 is made up of 12 amino acids. CDR3 amino acids: CASGFGSYEQYF. CDR3 DNA: TGCGCCAGTGGATTTGGGTCCTACGAGCAGTACTTC.

V and J are TRBV12-3 or TRBV12-4 and TRBJ1-1; tentatively, D is TRBD1 (6 bases). Between the trimmed V and J ends, which lost 1 base and 6 bases, there was a span of 9 bases. This CDR3 comprises 13 residues. The CDR3 reads CASSLDRAAEAFF. As DNA, the CDR3 is TGTGCCAGCAGTTTAGACAGGGCGGCTGAAGCTTTCTTT.

This clonotype was recorded a few times. The J gene is TRBJ2-3, the V gene TRBV4-2; D not resolved. CDR3 size: 13 residues. Trimming cost V 0 bases and J 2 bases, with 3 bases left between them. CDR1 and CDR2 (germline): LGHNA, YNFKEQ. The CDR3: CASSQEITDTQYF. The CDR3 bases are TGTGCCAGCAGCCAAGAAATCACAGATACGCAGTATTTT.

This clonotype came up many times. The rearrangement uses TRBV7-2 and TRBJ2-3; 9 bases are shared with TRBD2. The J segment lost 2 bases and the V segment lost 2 bases, leaving 2 bases of the junction unmatched. The CDR3 contains 15 residues. Germline CDR1 and CDR2: SGHTA and FQGNSA. CDR3 in amino acids: CASSLSGGNTDTQYF. CDR3 coding DNA: TGTGCCAGCAGCTTAAGCGGGGGGAACACAGATACGCAGTATTTT.

Only a few counts were recorded for this clonotype. This chain uses TRBV12-3 or TRBV12-4 with TRBJ2-1; TRBD1 or TRBD2 may be the D gene (5 bases each). Trimming removed 4 bases at V and 7 bases at J, with 11 bases between. The CDR3 consists of 13 residues. CDR3 sequence: CASSSGPGNEQFF. CDR3 in DNA: TGTGCCAGCAGTTCGGGGCCTGGAAATGAGCAGTTCTTC.